This TCR beta chain was obtained from a study of blood T cell repertoires in COVID-19. Trimming shortened V by 4 bases and J by 3 bases, and 18 bases separated the two germline ends. Germline CDR1 LNHDA, CDR2 SQIVND (reference sequence). This CDR3 is 16 amino acids long. Some clones are missing from TCRdb's copy, which holds only in-frame ones; the method was immunoSEQ multiplex PCR. This sample has roughly 290,000 clones, with about 90% found just once. The source material was PBMCs or T cells enriched from blood (not recorded which). The gene calls are TRBV19 and TRBJ1-1; D is uncertain. The sequence was obtained from a woman between 18 and 29 years old with acute COVID-19. CDR3 protein: CASSTDGRWLDTEAFF. The CDR3 DNA follows: TGTGCCAGTAGTACCGACGGGAGGTGGTTAGACACTGAAGCTTTCTTT.